This T cell receptor beta chain was documented in a study of T cell responses to AZD1222 COVID-19 vaccine. The length of the CDR3 is 15 residues. V lost 2 bases to trimming and J lost 10 bases; unmatched junction nucleotides: 9. Germline loops: CDR1 SGHTA, CDR2 FQGNSA. General study results and limits: Researchers took repertoire samples only after the peak T cell response had come. Among AZD1222 vaccinees, only five to seven were seropositive at baseline. Mostly white British, mostly female donors; authors suggested clonal diversity may be underestimated.

Profiled with immunoSEQ multiplex PCR; TCRdb holds only in-frame clones, not every one. The sample consists of approximately 110,000 clones, approximately 85% of them appearing once. A word on this clone: The antigen is not known.

The material sequenced was peripheral blood, taken on day 0 of AZD1222 vaccination. This chain connects TRBV7-2 to TRBJ2-2; 8 positions match TRBD2. This clonotype originated in an adult in good health. The CDR3 protein is CASSLLGSGGVELFF. CDR3 nucleotide sequence: TGTGCCAGCAGCTTATTAGGGAGCGGGGGAGTGGAGCTGTTTTTT.